The TCR beta chain under discussion was sequenced for a study of OX40 agonist ivuxolimab in advanced cancers. Germline lookup yields CDR1 GTSNPN and CDR2 SVGIG (reference sequence). V lost 2 bases and J lost 4, with 8 bases in between. This CDR3 is built from 12 residues. Baseline, cycle 4 day 1, and cycle 7 day 1 were the blood sampling points. Points on this clone: Its antigen is undetermined.

Data came from immunoSEQ multiplex PCR; TCRdb stores just in-frame clones and leaves some out. Of fewer than 85,000 clones in the sample, 82% were seen once. Whole-study results and caveats: Antigen specificity remained undetermined for the expanded peripheral T cells.

This specimen was CD4+ or CD8+ T cells sorted from blood, taken in a trial of the OX40 agonist ivuxolimab. This clonotype was obtained from an adult with an advanced solid tumor such as melanoma, head and neck, liver or kidney cancer. The chain has TRBV30 and TRBJ2-5; a weak D match, TRBD1 (6 bases). CDR3 region: CAWSKQGETQYF. The CDR3 nucleotides read TGTGCCTGGAGTAAACAGGGAGAGACCCAGTACTTC. The whole variable domain, remainder taken from reference TRBV30 and TRBJ2-5, is SQTIHQWPATLVQPVGSPLSLECTVEGTSNPNLYWYRQAAGRGLQLLFYSVGIGQISSEVPQNLSASRPQDRQFILSSKKLLLSDSGFYLCAWSKQGETQYFGPGTRLLVL.